Listed below are T cell receptor beta chains from one sample, sequenced in a study of post-analysis software for immune sequencing data. TCRdb analysed the PCR reads with MiXCR anew, one entry per CDR3 protein. This table holds roughly 800,000 distinct CDR3 sequences, 30% found once. The sample was blood. These receptors all come from a girl under 18 with multiple sclerosis. The CDR3 runs from the conserved cysteine through the conserved F or W. The D gene is left open where the match is weak. Size is omitted from some rows. Given values are once, few, many or a class for expanded clones.

v_gene	abundance	j_gene	d_gene	CDR3aa	CDR3nt
TRBV6-2/TRBV6-3	-	TRBJ2-1	-	CASGFETFVKLYNEQFF	TGTGCCAGCGGTTTTGAGACGTTTGTAAAATTATACAATGAGCAGTTCTTC
TRBV27	-	TRBJ2-2	-	CASSLSGPAGNTGELFF	TGTGCCAGCAGTTTATCGGGCCCGGCGGGGAACACCGGGGAGCTGTTTTTT
TRBV6-2/TRBV6-3	-	TRBJ2-1	-	CASSYSGAANEQFF	TGTGCCAGCAGTTACTCGGGGGCAGCCAATGAGCAGTTCTTC
TRBV12-3/TRBV12-4	-	TRBJ2-1	-	CASTPRTLINEQFF	TGTGCCAGCACCCCGAGGACCCTAATCAATGAGCAGTTCTTC
TRBV10-2	few	TRBJ2-1	TRBD2	CASSVGASGTYNEQFF	TGCGCCAGCAGTGTAGGGGCTAGCGGGACCTACAATGAGCAGTTCTTC
TRBV20-1	few	TRBJ2-1	TRBD2	CSARDSQLAGAPNEQFF	TGCAGTGCTAGAGACTCCCAACTAGCGGGAGCCCCTAATGAGCAGTTCTTC
TRBV29-1	-	TRBJ1-4	-	CSVVPATNEKLFF	TGCAGCGTTGTTCCCGCAACTAATGAAAAACTGTTTTTT
TRBV28	few	TRBJ1-1	-	CASIQTMNTEAFF	TGTGCCAGCATCCAGACCATGAACACTGAAGCTTTCTTT
TRBV20-1	-	TRBJ2-3	TRBD2	CSASSAGEDTQYF	TGCAGTGCTAGTTCGGCGGGAGAAGATACGCAGTATTTT
TRBV10-3	few	TRBJ2-5	-	CAIRGGGQETQYF	TGTGCCATCAGGGGCGGAGGGCAAGAGACCCAGTACTTC
TRBV7-9	once	TRBJ2-1	-	CASSLGGGSIHNEQFF	TGTGCCAGCAGCTTAGGAGGGGGGTCCATCCACAATGAGCAGTTCTTC
TRBV29-1	-	TRBJ2-3	-	CGVEGPDTQYF	TGCGGCGTTGAGGGGCCAGATACGCAGTATTTT
TRBV11-2	-	TRBJ2-1	-	CASSPIGRGDEQFF	TGTGCCAGCAGCCCGATTGGGAGGGGGGATGAGCAGTTCTTC
TRBV20-1	-	TRBJ2-7	TRBD2	CSARAETSGYEQYF	TGCAGTGCTAGAGCGGAGACTAGCGGTTACGAGCAGTACTTC
TRBV7-9	-	TRBJ1-2	-	CASSLAKANYGYTF	TGTGCCAGCAGCTTAGCTAAAGCTAACTATGGCTACACCTTC
TRBV5-6	few	TRBJ2-5	-	CASSFGQILLQYF	TGTGCCAGCAGCTTTGGACAGATTCTCCTGCAGTACTTC
TRBV29-1	-	TRBJ2-1	TRBD2	CGGGKRGSYNEQFF	TGCGGCGGGGGGAAGAGAGGCTCCTACAATGAGCAGTTCTTC
TRBV20-1	-	TRBJ2-7	TRBD2	CSARRLARSYEQYF	TGCAGTGCTAGGAGACTAGCGCGCTCCTACGAGCAGTACTTC